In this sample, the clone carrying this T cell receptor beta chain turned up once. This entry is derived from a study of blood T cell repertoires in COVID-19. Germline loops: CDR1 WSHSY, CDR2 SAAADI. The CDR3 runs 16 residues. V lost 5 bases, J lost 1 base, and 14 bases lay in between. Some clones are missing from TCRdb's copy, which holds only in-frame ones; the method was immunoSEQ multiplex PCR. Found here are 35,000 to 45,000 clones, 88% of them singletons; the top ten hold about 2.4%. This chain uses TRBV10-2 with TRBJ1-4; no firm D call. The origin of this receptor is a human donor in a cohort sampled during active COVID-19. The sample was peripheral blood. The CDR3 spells CASSPSGMRTNEKLFF. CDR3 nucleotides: TGCGCCAGCAGTCCCTCGGGAATGAGAACTAATGAAAAACTGTTTTTT.